This T cell receptor (beta chain) was profiled in a study of T cell changes during pregnancy in multiple sclerosis. The V end was cut by 2 bases, the J end by 3 bases, with 17 bases between. This CDR3 spans 16 amino acids. Per the germline V gene, CDR1 is MNHEY and CDR2 is SVGAGI. Clones were sequenced by immunoSEQ multiplex PCR, and TCRdb holds only the in-frame ones, with some missing. Of roughly 59,000 clones in the sample, about 93% are singletons; the top ten hold roughly 0.34%. The chain is built from TRBV6-5 and TRBJ2-7; D is possibly TRBD1 (6 bases). This material consisted of CD4+ T cells from peripheral blood mononuclear cells, taken before pregnancy. This sequence originates from a female donor with multiple sclerosis, enrolled in a pregnancy study. CDR3 amino acids: CASSYGRQATLYEQYF. CDR3 bases: TGTGCCAGCAGTTACGGTCGACAGGCTACACTCTACGAGCAGTACTTC.